A selection of T cell receptor beta chains follows, all from one sample in a study of T cell repertoires in cytomegalovirus infection. One entry per CDR3 protein results from TCRdb running MiXCR on the reads. This sample has around 180,000 distinct CDR3 sequences, with roughly 20% found just once. Sequencing used PBMCs. These receptors were collected from a human donor in good health (CMV status not recorded). Some clones in this sample may be carry-over from other donors' samples. Both conserved end residues are part of each CDR3. The D gene is left open where the match is weak. A clone size is listed for some rows: how often the clone was seen (once, few, many), or a class if it is expanded.

TGCGCCAGCAGCCGACCACAGGGAAGTCACTATGGCTACACCTTC,CASSRPQGSHYGYTF,TRBJ1-2,TRBV23-1,-,few
TGTGCCAGCAGCCCCAGGCTGGGGGCGACGGGGAGTGGGAATGAGCAGTTCTTC,CASSPRLGATGSGNEQFF,TRBJ2-1,TRBV7-9,-,-
TGTGCCAGCAGTTTGTCCCCCACCTCGGGGTCGGCTGTAGCTTTCTTT,CASSLSPTSGSAVAFF,TRBJ1-1,TRBV12-3/TRBV12-4,-,-
TGTGCTAGTGCCCGGGAAGGGCTAAGCAATCAGCCCCAGCATTTT,CASAREGLSNQPQHF,TRBJ1-5,TRBV12-5,-,-
TGTGCCAGCAGCAAAGGGACGGTGGGCAATCAGCCCCAGCATTTT,CASSKGTVGNQPQHF,TRBJ1-5,TRBV7-9,-,-
TGTGCCAGCAGAGCCCCCGCGGCCCAGTACTTC,CASRAPAAQYF,TRBJ2-5,TRBV28,-,many
TGTGCCAGCAGCTTATTGGCCAGGGGGGTAGCCAAAAACATTCAGTACTTC,CASSLLARGVAKNIQYF,TRBJ2-4,TRBV11-2,-,-
TGCAGTGCTAGAGCACAGGGATCTAACTATGGCTACACCTTC,CSARAQGSNYGYTF,TRBJ1-2,TRBV20-1,-,-
TGTGCCAGCAGCACGACTACCCGCACAGATACGCAGTATTTT,CASSTTTRTDTQYF,TRBJ2-3,TRBV7-2,-,-
TGCGCCAGCAGCCCTGGTGTTACAGGTGGATTCTCTGGGGCCAACGTCCTGACTTTC,CASSPGVTGGFSGANVLTF,TRBJ2-6,TRBV5-1,-,-
TGTGCCAGCGATTACGGACCGCTCTCTGGGGCCAACGTCCTGACTTTC,CASDYGPLSGANVLTF,TRBJ2-6,TRBV6-1,-,-
TGTGCCAGCAGTTCATGGACAGGGGGACTCTACGAGCAGTACTTC,CASSSWTGGLYEQYF,TRBJ2-7,TRBV6-2/TRBV6-3,TRBD1,many
TGTGCCAGTACCTTCCACCCGGGCGGCGATGAGCAGTTCTTC,CASTFHPGGDEQFF,TRBJ2-1,TRBV19,-,-
TGTGCCAGTGGACCCGCGGGGGGCATTGAAGCTTTCTTT,CASGPAGGIEAFF,TRBJ1-1,TRBV19,-,-
TGTGCCAGCAGCCCCCGGGCAACCGGGGAGCTGTTTTTT,CASSPRATGELFF,TRBJ2-2,TRBV11-3,-,many
TGTGCCAGCAGTGATGGTAGGCTACGGACGGCTTTCTTT,CASSDGRLRTAFF,TRBJ1-1,TRBV2,-,few
TGTGCCAGCGGGGAACAGGGACGGGTGAGCAATCAGCCCCAGCATTTT,CASGEQGRVSNQPQHF,TRBJ1-5,TRBV6-2/TRBV6-3,-,-
TGTGCCAGCAGCTTAGTGGGCGGGTGGAACACTGAAGCTTTCTTT,CASSLVGGWNTEAFF,TRBJ1-1,TRBV7-2,-,-
TGTGCCAGCAGACCCTCCGGGGGGAGTTTAGGAGGAGCTTTCTTT,CASRPSGGSLGGAFF,TRBJ1-1,TRBV12-3/TRBV12-4,-,many
TGTGCCAGCAACCAGGGCGCCAGAAATCAGCCCCAGCATTTT,CASNQGARNQPQHF,TRBJ1-5,TRBV6-2/TRBV6-3,-,-
TGTGCCAGCAGCTTTAACCGGGGTGACACCGGGGAGCTGTTTTTT,CASSFNRGDTGELFF,TRBJ2-2,TRBV7-9,-,-
TGCAGTGCTAGAGATTGGGGGTCTGGGGCCAACGTCCTGACTTTC,CSARDWGSGANVLTF,TRBJ2-6,TRBV20-1,-,-
TGTGCCAGCAGCTTTGAGGGATTACGGACCGGGGAGCTGTTTTTT,CASSFEGLRTGELFF,TRBJ2-2,TRBV7-2,-,few
TGTGCCAGCAGCAAAGCCGCCGGGACAGGGAACTACAATGAGCAGTTCTTC,CASSKAAGTGNYNEQFF,TRBJ2-1,TRBV11-2,TRBD1,-
TGCAGCGTTGAAAAGGAGCGACAGGGGATCCCCCTTAGATCCACAGATACGCAGTATTTT,CSVEKERQGIPLRSTDTQYF,TRBJ2-3,TRBV29-1,TRBD1,-
TGTGCCAGCAGTACAGGGTTGTGGCAGCCCCAGCATTTT,CASSTGLWQPQHF,TRBJ1-5,TRBV2,-,few
TGTGCCAGCAGCCAAGTTATAAGCGGCGGGGAGCTGTTTTTT,CASSQVISGGELFF,TRBJ2-2,TRBV14,-,-
TGTGCCAGCAGTGAATCAAACCCGGGGACATGGAAACAAGAGACCCAGTACTTC,CASSESNPGTWKQETQYF,TRBJ2-5,TRBV25-1,-,many
TGTGCCAGCAGCTTAGTAGTTATCGCTGAAGCTTTCTTT,CASSLVVIAEAFF,TRBJ1-1,TRBV7-8,-,few
TGTGCCAGTAGTAAAAAACCGGTCCGGGGATCCTACGAGCAGTACTTC,CASSKKPVRGSYEQYF,TRBJ2-7,TRBV19,-,few
TGTGCCAGCAGCCAAGATAGAAGACTCTTTTTT,CASSQDRRLFF,TRBJ1-1,TRBV14,-,-
TGTGCCAGCAGTGAAGCTTTCTGGAACGAGCAGTACTTC,CASSEAFWNEQYF,TRBJ2-7,TRBV6-1,-,few
TGTGCCAGCAGCTTTCAGAGTAACACTGAAGCTTTCTTT,CASSFQSNTEAFF,TRBJ1-1,TRBV5-4,-,few
TGTGCCAGCAGCCTGTGGGGGGCCGCCAATGAGCAGTTCTTC,CASSLWGAANEQFF,TRBJ2-1,TRBV7-2,-,many
TGTGCCAGCAGACGGGGGGAAGCCGGGGAGCTGTTTTTT,CASRRGEAGELFF,TRBJ2-2,TRBV2,TRBD2,-
TGCAGCGTTGGGGACAGCCCCACCGGGGAGCTGTTTTTT,CSVGDSPTGELFF,TRBJ2-2,TRBV29-1,TRBD1,-
TGCGCCAGCAGCTTCTCGCAGGGAGAAGAGACCCAGTACTTC,CASSFSQGEETQYF,TRBJ2-5,TRBV5-1,-,-
TGTGCCAGCAGCTTAGCGGCAGGGGCAACGAACACTGAAGCTTTCTTT,CASSLAAGATNTEAFF,TRBJ1-1,TRBV7-8,-,-
TGTGCCAGCAGCTTAGGTAGTAGGGGGGAGTTAGGGTACAATGAGCAGTTCTTC,CASSLGSRGELGYNEQFF,TRBJ2-1,TRBV7-6,-,many
TGCAGTGCACTCCCCCGAGTCAATGAGCAGTTCTTC,CSALPRVNEQFF,TRBJ2-1,TRBV20-1,-,few